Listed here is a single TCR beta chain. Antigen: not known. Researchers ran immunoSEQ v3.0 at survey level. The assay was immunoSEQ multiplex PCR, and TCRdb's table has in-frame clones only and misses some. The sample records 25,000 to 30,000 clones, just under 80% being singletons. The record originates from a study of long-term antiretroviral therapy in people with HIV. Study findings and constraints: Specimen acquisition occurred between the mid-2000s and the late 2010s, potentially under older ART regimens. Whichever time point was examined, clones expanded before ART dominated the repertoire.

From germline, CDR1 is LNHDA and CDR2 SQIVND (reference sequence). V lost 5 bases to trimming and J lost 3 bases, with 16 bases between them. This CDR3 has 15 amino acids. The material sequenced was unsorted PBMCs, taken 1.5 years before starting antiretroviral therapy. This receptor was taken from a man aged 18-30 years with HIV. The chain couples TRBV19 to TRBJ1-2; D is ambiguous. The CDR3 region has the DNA TGTGCCAGTAGTGACAAACAGAGGCGGGACTATGGCTACACCTTC. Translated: CASSDKQRRDYGYTF.